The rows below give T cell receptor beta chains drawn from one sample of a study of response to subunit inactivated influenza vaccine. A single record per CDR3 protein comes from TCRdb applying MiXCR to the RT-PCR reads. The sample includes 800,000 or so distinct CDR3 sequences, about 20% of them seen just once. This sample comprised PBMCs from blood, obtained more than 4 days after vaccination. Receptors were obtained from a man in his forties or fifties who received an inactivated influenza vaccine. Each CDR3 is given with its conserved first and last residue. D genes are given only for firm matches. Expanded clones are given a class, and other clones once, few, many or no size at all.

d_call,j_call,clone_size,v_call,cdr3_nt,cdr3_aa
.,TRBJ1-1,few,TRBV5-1,TGCGCCAGCAGCTTGGAGGCAGGGTCCGGCACTGAAGCTTTCTTT,CASSLEAGSGTEAFF
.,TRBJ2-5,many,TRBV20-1,TGCAGTGCTAGAGATCCGAGGGGCGGAGAGACCCAGTACTTC,CSARDPRGGETQYF
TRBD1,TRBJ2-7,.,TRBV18,TGTGCCAGCTCACCACGACCGGGACAGGGGACAGCCTACGAGCAGTACTTC,CASSPRPGQGTAYEQYF
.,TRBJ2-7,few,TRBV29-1,TGCAGCGTTGACATGGGGAACAGATACGAGCAGTACTTC,CSVDMGNRYEQYF
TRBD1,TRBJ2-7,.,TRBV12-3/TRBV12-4,TGTGCCAGCAGCAACAGGGGGCTCGAGCAGTACTTC,CASSNRGLEQYF
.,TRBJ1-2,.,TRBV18,TGTGCCAGCTCAGAAGGATCGTTCTCTGGCTACACCTTC,CASSEGSFSGYTF
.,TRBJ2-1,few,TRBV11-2,TGTGCCAGCAGCTTAAACAGGGTCTCCCACAATGAGCAGTTCTTC,CASSLNRVSHNEQFF
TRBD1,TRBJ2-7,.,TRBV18,TGTGCCAGCTCACCACCGACCGGACAGGTCTACGAGCAGTACTTC,CASSPPTGQVYEQYF
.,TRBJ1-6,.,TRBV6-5,TGTGCCAGCAGTTACTCTGCCCTCTCTAATTCACCCCTCCACTTT,CASSYSALSNSPLHF
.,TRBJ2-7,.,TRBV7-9,TGTGCCAGCAGCTCACGGACGAGCTCCTACGAGCAGTACTTC,CASSSRTSSYEQYF
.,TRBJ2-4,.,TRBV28,TGTGCCAGCAGGGTGTCCGAGGCCAAAAACATTCAGTACTTC,CASRVSEAKNIQYF
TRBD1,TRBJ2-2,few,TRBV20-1,TGCAGTGCTAGAGGAAGGGGGCCCGACACCGGGGAGCTGTTTTTT,CSARGRGPDTGELFF
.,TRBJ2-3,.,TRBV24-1,TGTGCCACCAGGGGCGGGATCACAGATACGCAGTATTTT,CATRGGITDTQYF
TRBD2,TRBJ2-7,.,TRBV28,TGTGCCAGCAGCCCGGGCGGGAGGAACTCCTACGAGCAGTACTTC,CASSPGGRNSYEQYF
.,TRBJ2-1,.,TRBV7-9,TGTGCCAGCAGCTTAACGGGCGCGGGCTCCTACAATGAGCAGTTCTTC,CASSLTGAGSYNEQFF
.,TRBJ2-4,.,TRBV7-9,TGTGCCAGCAGCTTGGGACAAATTAAAGCCAAAAACATTCAGTACTTC,CASSLGQIKAKNIQYF
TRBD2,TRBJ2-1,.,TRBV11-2,TGTGCCAGCAGCTCACCACTAGCGAGCTCCTACAATGAGCAGTTCTTC,CASSSPLASSYNEQFF
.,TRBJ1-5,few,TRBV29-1,TGCAGCGTTGTTTGGGGGCCCAATCAGCCCCAGCATTTT,CSVVWGPNQPQHF
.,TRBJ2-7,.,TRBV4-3,TGCGCCAGCAGCCAGCTACCGGACAGCTCCTACGAGCAGTACTTC,CASSQLPDSSYEQYF
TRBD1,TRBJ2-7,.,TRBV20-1,TGCAGTGCTAGAGATTGGACAGGGAGAGGGTCCGAGCAGTACTTC,CSARDWTGRGSEQYF
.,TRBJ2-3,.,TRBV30,TGTGCCTGGAGTGTAGATGTGGGAAGCACAGATACGCAGTATTTT,CAWSVDVGSTDTQYF
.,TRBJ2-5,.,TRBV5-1,TGCGCCAGCAGCTTCCAGGGGTCACTCCAAGAGACCCAGTACTTC,CASSFQGSLQETQYF
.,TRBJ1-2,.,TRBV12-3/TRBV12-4,TGTGCCAGCAGTTTAGAACGAGTCTATGGCTACACCTTC,CASSLERVYGYTF
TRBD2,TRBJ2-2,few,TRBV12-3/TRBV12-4,TGTGCCAGCAGTTTGTCGGGAGGGGGAAACGGGGAGCTGTTTTTT,CASSLSGGGNGELFF
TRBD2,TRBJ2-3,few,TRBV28,TGTGCCACCACACTAGCGGGACCAGATACGCAGTATTTT,CATTLAGPDTQYF
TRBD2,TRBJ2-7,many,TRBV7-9,TGTGCCAGCAGCTCGCCTGGTAGACTAGCGAGGACCTACGAGCAGTACTTC,CASSSPGRLARTYEQYF
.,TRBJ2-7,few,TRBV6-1,TGTGCCAGCAGTGAAGGGCGGGCTAGCAGGATATACGAGCAGTACTTC,CASSEGRASRIYEQYF
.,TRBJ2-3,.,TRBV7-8,TGTGCCAGCAGCTTAGCATCAGGGGTTGGGACAGATACGCAGTATTTT,CASSLASGVGTDTQYF
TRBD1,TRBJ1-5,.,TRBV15,TGTGCCACCAGCAGAAAACAGGGGGCAGGTCAGCCCCAGCATTTT,CATSRKQGAGQPQHF
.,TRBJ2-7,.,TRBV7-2,TGTGCCAGCAGCGACTCTGGGTACTACGAGCAGTACTTC,CASSDSGYYEQYF
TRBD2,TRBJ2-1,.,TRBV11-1,TGTGCCAGCAGCTTAGCCGCACTAGCGGGAACCCTGATCTACAATGAGCAGTTCTTC,CASSLAALAGTLIYNEQFF
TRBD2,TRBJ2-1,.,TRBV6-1,TGTGCCAGCAGTCGGGGGACTAGCGCGCCGGGAACTGAGCAGTTCTTC,CASSRGTSAPGTEQFF
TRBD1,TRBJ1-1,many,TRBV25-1,TGTGCCAGCAGTGACCCGGGACAGGGCAACACTGAAGCTTTCTTT,CASSDPGQGNTEAFF
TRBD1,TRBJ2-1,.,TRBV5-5,TGTGCCAGCAGCTTACCCCCAGGGGGCGTGAATTCCAATGAGCAGTTCTTC,CASSLPPGGVNSNEQFF
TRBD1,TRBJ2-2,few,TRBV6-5,TGTGCCAGCAGTTACCCCCCCGGGACAGGAGTCACCGGGGAGCTGTTTTTT,CASSYPPGTGVTGELFF
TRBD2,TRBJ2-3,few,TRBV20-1,TGCAGTGCTAGGCCTAGACTAGCGGGAGCGGGAGATACGCAGTATTTT,CSARPRLAGAGDTQYF
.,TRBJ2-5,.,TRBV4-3,TGCGCCAGCAGCCAAGATTTCGCAGGGATTAGGGAGACCCAGTACTTC,CASSQDFAGIRETQYF
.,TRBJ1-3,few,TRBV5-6,TGTGCCAGCCAGTGGGTGGAAGGAAACACCATATATTTT,CASQWVEGNTIYF
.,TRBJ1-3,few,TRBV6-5,TGTGCCAGCAGTTACCGAAATGTTGGAAACACCATATATTTT,CASSYRNVGNTIYF
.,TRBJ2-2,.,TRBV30,TGTGCCTGGAGGACCCCACAGGGAGGGCCCGGGGAGCTGTTTTTT,CAWRTPQGGPGELFF
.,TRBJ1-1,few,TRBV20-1,TGCAGTGCTAGAGATCCCAGATCTTACACTGAAGCTTTCTTT,CSARDPRSYTEAFF
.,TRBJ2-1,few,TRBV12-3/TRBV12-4,TGTGCCAGCAGTTTAGCCGGGACTTACCAGTTCTTC,CASSLAGTYQFF
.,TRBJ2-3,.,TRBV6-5,TGTGCCAGCAGTTACCCCGGGGTCGGGACAGATACGCAGTATTTT,CASSYPGVGTDTQYF
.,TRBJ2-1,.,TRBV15,TGTGCCACCAGGCTAGGATCCTCCTACAATGAGCAGTTCTTC,CATRLGSSYNEQFF